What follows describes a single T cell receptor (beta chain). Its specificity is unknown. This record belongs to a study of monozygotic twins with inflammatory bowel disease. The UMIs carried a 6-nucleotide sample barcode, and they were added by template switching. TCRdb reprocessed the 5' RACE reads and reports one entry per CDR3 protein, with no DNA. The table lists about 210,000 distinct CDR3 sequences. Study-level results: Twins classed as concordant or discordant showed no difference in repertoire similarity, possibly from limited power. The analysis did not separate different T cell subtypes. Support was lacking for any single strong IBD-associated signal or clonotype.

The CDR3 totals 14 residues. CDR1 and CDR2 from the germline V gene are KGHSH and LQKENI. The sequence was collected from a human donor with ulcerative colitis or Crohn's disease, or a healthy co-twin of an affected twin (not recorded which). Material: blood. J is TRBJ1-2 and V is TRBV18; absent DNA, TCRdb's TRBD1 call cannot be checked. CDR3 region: CASSQGAQLYGYTF.